This T cell receptor (beta chain) stems from a study of beta chain features in type 1 diabetes. Turning to the study itself: Age, gender and cell yields were alike across patients and healthy donors.

Expressed TCRB transcripts were sequenced because the isolated RNA had all been reverse transcribed beforehand. Produced via immunoSEQ multiplex PCR; TCRdb's table is partial and in-frame only. The sample lists roughly 230,000 clones, about a tenth seen once, with more than 0.015% in the top ten. The V gene end was trimmed by 4 bases and the J gene end by 4 bases; junction bases not matched to a gene: 10. Looked up from germline, CDR1 is SGHNT and CDR2 is YYREEE (reference sequence). There are 16 residues in the CDR3. This clone turned up a few times. No antigen is known for it. Study conclusions and caveats: A moderate, significant TCRB CDR3 shortening appeared in type 1 diabetes across four CD4+ subsets. The naive, central memory and Treg TCRB repertoires looked more alike in patients than they did in healthy donors. A potential PCR bias toward shorter templates would be equal in patient and control samples.

Sequenced material: naive CD4+ T cells from blood. The TCR sequence derives from a man aged 25-45 years with type 1 diabetes. The rearrangement joins TRBV5-4 to TRBJ2-3; TRBD1 matches 9 bases. The CDR3 region is CASSTSTGGRPDTQYF. CDR3 in DNA: TGTGCCAGCAGCACCTCGACAGGGGGGCGGCCAGATACGCAGTATTTT.